This passage covers 20 T cell receptor beta chains from one sample sequenced in a study of blood T cells in healthy people across ages. Sample-barcoded 5' priming and a J-beta primer mix drove a second PCR of 7 to 11 cycles. TCRdb redid the calling of the 5' RACE reads with MiXCR, one entry per CDR3 protein. In the table there are about 1.5 million distinct CDR3 sequences, approximately 40% of which are singletons. The source material was blood. All receptors derive from a woman aged 18-29 years in good health.

This rearrangement joins TRBV27 to TRBJ2-7; D call uncertain. Germline loops: CDR1 MNHEY, CDR2 SMNVEV (reference sequence). The CDR3 spans 13 residues. V was shortened by 4 bases and J by 3 bases, with 10 bases between the two germline ends. The DNA for the CDR3 is TGTGCCAGCAGTTCTCCCCACCGCTACGAGCAGTACTTC. Protein sequence: CASSSPHRYEQYF.

This sequence joins TRBV7-9 and TRBJ1-2, with D perhaps TRBD1 (5 bases). The CDR3 is 16 amino acids. Looked up from germline, CDR1 is SEHNR and CDR2 is FQNEAQ (reference sequence). Trimming pared 2 bases from V and 8 bases from J, leaving 21 bases between. The CDR3 region is CASSLTGDGTANGYTF. Written as DNA, the CDR3 is TGTGCCAGCAGCTTAACCGGGGACGGGACGGCGAACGGCTACACCTTC. Drawing the rest from reference TRBV7-9 and TRBJ1-2, the complete variable domain is DTGVSQNPRHKITKRGQNVTFRCDPISEHNRLYWYRQTLGQGPEFLTYFQNEAQLEKSRLLSDRFSAERPKGSFSTLEIQRTEQGDSAMYLCASSLTGDGTANGYTFGSGTRLTVV.

There are a few counts of this clonotype. The V call is TRBV10-3, the J call TRBJ2-4; the match to TRBD2 covers 9 bases. Germline loops: CDR1 ENHRY, CDR2 SYGVKD. V dropped 0 bases and J dropped 9; count of bases not matched to a gene: 6. CDR3 length: 15 amino acids. CDR3 loop: CAISESPGTSSIQYF. The CDR3 DNA is TGTGCCATCAGTGAGTCACCCGGGACTAGCAGCATTCAGTACTTC.

In its sample, this clonotype was seen once. V usage is TRBV4-1 and J usage is TRBJ2-1; a possible D gene is TRBD2 (6 bases). The CDR3 sequence is 19 residues long. Trimming stripped 3 bases from V and 0 bases from J, with 21 bases between. Germline V gene lookup returns CDR1 MGHRA and CDR2 YSYEKL. The CDR3 bases are TGCGCCAGCAGCCAGCCCCAGGACTACCGCTGGAGCTCCTACAATGAGCAGTTCTTC. It is translated as CASSQPQDYRWSSYNEQFF.

The rearrangement links TRBV6-1 to TRBJ2-5; 8 bases align to TRBD2. Germline V gives CDR1 MNHNS, CDR2 SASEGT. The CDR3 covers 18 residues. J lost 1 base, V lost 8 bases, and 18 bases had no gene match. CDR3 bases: TGTGCCAGCGTAGGAAGAAAAAGAGCGGGAGCCGCCCAAGAGACCCAGTACTTC. Translating it yields CASVGRKRAGAAQETQYF.

The chain employs TRBV18 and TRBJ2-7; no clear D gene. Looked up from germline, CDR1 is KGHSH and CDR2 is LQKENI. V dropped 1 base and J dropped 0 bases, with 10 bases sitting between them. The CDR3 runs to 15 residues. The CDR3 region is CASSPQDRSSYEQYF. The DNA of the CDR3 is TGTGCCAGCTCACCACAAGATAGGAGCTCCTACGAGCAGTACTTC.

The chain joins TRBV20-1 to TRBJ1-1; D unclear. Germline values: CDR1 DFQATT, CDR2 SNEGSKA (reference sequence). V was clipped by 6 bases and J by 1 base, with 15 bases between them. The CDR3 contains 14 residues. The CDR3, as DNA: TGCAGTGCCCTCTTTCAGAGAGGGAACACTGAAGCTTTCTTT. It specifies CSALFQRGNTEAFF.

The chain recombines TRBV7-2 with TRBJ2-1; D may be TRBD2 (5 bases). V lost 5 bases and J 6 bases, leaving 14 bases between the germline ends. This CDR3 has 14 amino acids. Germline-derived CDR1 and CDR2 are SGHTA and FQGNSA. CDR3 coding DNA: TGTGCCAGCAGCGTAATGGCGGACTCCAATGAGCAGTTCTTC. It translates to CASSVMADSNEQFF. Combining the CDR3 with reference TRBV7-2 and TRBJ2-1 gives the whole variable domain GAGVSQSPSNKVTEKGKDVELRCDPISGHTALYWYRQSLGQGLEFLIYFQGNSAPDKSGLPSDRFSAERTGGSVSTLTIQRTQQEDSAVYLCASSVMADSNEQFFGPGTRLTVL.

The V and J genes are TRBV6-5 and TRBJ2-7; TRBD2 matches 9 bases. The CDR3 is 15 amino acids. J was trimmed by 4 bases and V by 6 bases; bases with no gene match: 10. Germline V gene data show CDR1 as MNHEY and CDR2 as SVGAGI. CDR3 bases: TGTGCCAGCAGGGCCGGGGCTAGCGGGGTTTACGAGCAGTACTTC. Its translation: CASRAGASGVYEQYF.

The chain couples TRBV24-1 to TRBJ2-3; unclear D gene. CDR1 KGHDR and CDR2 SFDVKD come from the germline V gene. Between the trimmed V and J ends, which lost 5 bases and 3 bases, there was a span of 8 bases. The CDR3 sequence is 13 residues long. CDR3 amino acids: CATSGTETDTQYF. The CDR3 DNA is TGTGCCACCAGTGGTACAGAAACAGATACGCAGTATTTT.

The rearrangement joins TRBV12-3 or TRBV12-4 to TRBJ1-2; a possible D gene is TRBD1 (6 bases). The CDR3 spans 15 residues. The V end was cut by 2 bases, the J end by 6 bases, with 16 bases between. The chain's CDR3 is CASSLLRGGYDGYTF. CDR3 sequence (DNA): TGTGCCAGCAGTTTACTGAGAGGGGGTTACGATGGCTACACCTTC.

The V gene is TRBV6-5, the J gene TRBJ1-2, with 8 bases matching TRBD1. Germline loops: CDR1 MNHEY, CDR2 SVGAGI. There are 13 residues in the CDR3. DNA for the CDR3: TGTGCGTCCGCACTGGACAGGGATGCTGACTACACCTTC. Its translation: CASALDRDADYTF.

This clonotype was picked up a small number of times. The chain carries TRBV5-1 and TRBJ1-1; 9 bases align to TRBD1. V dropped 7 bases and J dropped 0; count of bases not matched to a gene: 1. Germline CDR1 reads SGHRS; CDR2 reads YFSETQ. CDR3 length: 13 residues. The CDR3 is CASGQGMNTEAFF. The CDR3, as DNA: TGCGCCAGCGGACAGGGGATGAACACTGAAGCTTTCTTT.

The gene calls are TRBV4-2 and TRBJ2-7; 10 nucleotides line up with TRBD2. V was pared by 1 base and J by 2 bases, with 5 bases of the junction left unmatched. The CDR3 is made up of 16 amino acids. The germline V gene encodes CDR1 LGHNA and CDR2 YNFKEQ. Written as DNA, the CDR3 is TGTGCCAGCAGCCAAGGGCCTAGCGGGGGTACCTACGAGCAGTACTTC. Protein sequence: CASSQGPSGGTYEQYF.

This clonotype occurred a few times. The V gene is TRBV6-5, the J gene TRBJ2-5, with D maybe TRBD2 (7 bases). Trimming shortened V by 6 bases and J by 5 bases, and 19 bases separated the two germline ends. CDR1 MNHEY and CDR2 SVGAGI come from the germline V gene. This CDR3 is built from 15 residues. CDR3 in amino acids: CASSHPGGGRETQYF. In DNA form, the CDR3 reads TGTGCCAGCAGCCACCCTGGGGGGGGCCGGGAGACCCAGTACTTC.

V and J are TRBV20-1 and TRBJ2-3; TRBD2 matches 9 bases. Germline values: CDR1 DFQATT, CDR2 SNEGSKA (reference sequence). J lost 4 bases, V lost 5 bases, and 7 bases had no gene match. This CDR3 is built from 14 residues. CDR3 nucleotide sequence: TGCAGTGCTTTGCGGGAGGGTCTGGCAGATACGCAGTATTTT. Encoded protein: CSALREGLADTQYF.

Only a few counts were recorded for this clonotype. The chain recombines TRBV4-1 with TRBJ1-2; no clear D. The length of the CDR3 is 15 residues. The germline V gene encodes CDR1 MGHRA and CDR2 YSYEKL. V lost 3 bases to trimming and J lost 6 bases, with 17 bases between them. Here the CDR3 reads CASSQELAAVHGYTF. Here the CDR3 DNA reads TGCGCCAGCAGCCAGGAACTGGCGGCGGTGCATGGCTACACCTTC.

The J gene is TRBJ1-1, the V gene TRBV6-1, with unresolved D. The CDR3 runs to 13 residues. Germline assignment: CDR1 MNHNS and CDR2 SASEGT. Trimming shortened V by 6 bases and J by 8 bases, and 16 bases separated the two germline ends. This CDR3 is CASSAQYTNEAFF. In DNA form, the CDR3 reads TGTGCCAGCAGCGCCCAGTACACGAACGAAGCTTTCTTT.

With regard to this clonotype: This could be a read error, since a much larger clone is one nucleotide away. The J gene is TRBJ2-1, the V gene TRBV29-1; D gene uncertain. The V gene's germline CDR1 is SQVTM and CDR2 ANQGSEA. V was shortened by 8 bases and J by 6 bases, with 14 bases between the two germline ends. The CDR3 runs 12 residues. The chain's CDR3 is CSTLDICNEQFF. CDR3 sequence (DNA): TGCAGCACCCTTGACATATGCAATGAGCAGTTCTTC.

V gene TRBV7-8 combines with J gene TRBJ2-1; D is possibly TRBD1 or TRBD2 (6 bases each). Germline assignment: CDR1 SGHVS and CDR2 FQNEAQ. The V gene lost 2 bases and the J gene lost 0 bases, with 23 bases spanning the gap. This CDR3 is built from 20 residues. CDR3 region: CASSLSVGRGARSSYNEQFF. CDR3 nucleotides: TGTGCCAGCAGCTTAAGTGTAGGAAGGGGGGCTCGGAGCTCCTACAATGAGCAGTTCTTC.